This T cell receptor beta chain is from a study of vaccination and CD4 T cells after COVID-19. Indicated treatment: roughly 10-day PBMC culture with coronavirus spike peptide pools or control peptides (ViraFEST assay). Convalescent patients tested SARS-CoV-2 PCR positive from March to December 2020, before Alpha, Beta and Delta emerged. Half-medium changes with fresh IL-2 medium occurred on days 3 and 7. Cultured CD4+ T cell DNA was sequenced using the Oncomine TCR Beta short-read assay. Extraction of genomic DNA was performed on cultured CD4+ T cells. TCRdb ran MiXCR on the PCR reads and lists one entry per CDR3 protein. The top ten hold 3% to 4% of the sample, which has about 20,000 distinct CDR3 sequences, about 68% seen once. Points from the study as a whole: In convalescent patients, 304 of 307 vaccine-specific clones were mono-reactive for SARS-CoV-2 spike.

CDR3 size: 14 residues. Germline-derived CDR1 and CDR2 are SGHTA and FQGNSA. V shed 5 bases and J shed 9 bases, with 17 bases lying between them. Comments on this clonotype: Antigen specificity is unknown.

The clonotype originates from a human donor who had recovered from COVID-19. V usage is TRBV7-2 and J usage is TRBJ2-1, with D possibly matching TRBD2 (5 bases). Sample: CD4+ T cells from blood, cultured in vitro. The CDR3 DNA is TGTGCCAGCAGCGCTATAGCGCTAGCCACTGAGCAGTTCTTC. It specifies CASSAIALATEQFF.